This T cell receptor beta chain was found in a study of T cell responses to AZD1222 COVID-19 vaccine. The CDR3 runs 13 residues. Trimming cost V 6 bases and J 0 bases, with 8 bases left between them. Generated by immunoSEQ multiplex PCR, the TCRdb table keeps only in-frame clones and is missing some. In the table there are some 91,000 clones, about nine tenths of which are singletons. This clonotype was obtained from an adult in good health. The material sequenced was peripheral blood, taken on day 0 of AZD1222 vaccination. The V gene is TRBV12-3 or TRBV12-4, the J gene TRBJ1-1, with D hard to call. The CDR3 loop is CASSQQLNTEAFF. The DNA for the CDR3 is TGTGCCAGCAGCCAACAGTTGAACACTGAAGCTTTCTTT.